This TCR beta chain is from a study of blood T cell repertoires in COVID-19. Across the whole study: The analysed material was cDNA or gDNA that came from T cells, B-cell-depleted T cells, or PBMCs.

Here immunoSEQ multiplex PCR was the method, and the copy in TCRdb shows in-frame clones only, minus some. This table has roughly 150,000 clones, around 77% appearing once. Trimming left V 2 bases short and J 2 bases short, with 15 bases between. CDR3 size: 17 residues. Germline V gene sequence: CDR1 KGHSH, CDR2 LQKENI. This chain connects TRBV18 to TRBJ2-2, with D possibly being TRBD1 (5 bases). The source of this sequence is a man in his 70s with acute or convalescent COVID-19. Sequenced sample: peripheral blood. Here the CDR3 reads CASSPTQGVRNTGELFF. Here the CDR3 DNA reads TGTGCCAGCTCACCAACGCAGGGTGTCCGAAACACCGGGGAGCTGTTTTTT.